This is a list of T cell receptor beta chains from one sample in a study. TCRdb fed the 5' RACE reads into MiXCR, producing one record per CDR3 protein. This table holds tens of thousands of distinct CDR3 sequences, under 20% found once. The material sequenced was naive CD4+ T cells sorted from a lymph node. The receptors originated from a female donor with breast cancer. Both conserved end residues are part of each CDR3. Fields, in order: J gene, V gene, CDR3 protein.

TRBJ2-5	TRBV9	CASSSEWTGGAQYF
TRBJ2-6	TRBV7-8	CASSLPGANVLTF
TRBJ1-2	TRBV7-9	CASSLDGAIYGYTF
TRBJ1-5	TRBV6-1	CASTGTGGRSNQPQHF
TRBJ1-3	TRBV20-1	CSARQEPYSGNTIYF
TRBJ1-6	TRBV4-1	CASSQGPGGTSPLHF
TRBJ2-7	TRBV6-2/TRBV6-3	CASSKPGGLGDEQYF
TRBJ2-7	TRBV6-5	CASSSRELLYEQYF
TRBJ1-5	TRBV5-1	CASSLQGDQPQHF
TRBJ2-6	TRBV7-2	CASSPTLSGRAGANVLTF
TRBJ2-3	TRBV4-3	CASSQGSGVSTDTQYF
TRBJ2-2	TRBV7-9	CASSGQLSTGELFF
TRBJ1-2	TRBV3-1	CASSHYSQESYGYTF
TRBJ2-1	TRBV6-2/TRBV6-3	CASSRTSAGHEQFF